This T cell receptor beta chain was recorded in a study of cytomegalovirus exposure and HLA in healthy donors. The sample holds a few counts of this clone. PCR primers comprised 60 Vbeta and 13 Jbeta primers. Data came from immunoSEQ multiplex PCR; TCRdb stores just in-frame clones and leaves some out. The repertoire holds 220,000 or so clones, with under 85% as singletons. The CDR3 has 15 amino acids. Trimming removed 3 bases from V and 1 base from J, with 12 bases in between. Germline V lookup: CDR1 LNHDA, CDR2 SQIVND (reference sequence). The TCR sequence derives from a man aged 45 to 65 in good health and CMV-seronegative. The chain links TRBV19 to TRBJ1-1, with D unclear. The sequenced sample was PBMCs. CDR3 protein: CASSIYPEPNTEAFF. In DNA form, the CDR3 reads TGTGCCAGTAGTATTTATCCAGAACCGAACACTGAAGCTTTCTTT. The variable domain in full, with the rest retrieved from reference TRBV19 and TRBJ1-1, is DGGITQSPKYLFRKEGQNVTLSCEQNLNHDAMYWYRQDPGQGLRLIYYSQIVNDFQKGDIAEGYSVSREKKESFPLTVTSAQKNPTAFYLCASSIYPEPNTEAFFGQGTRLTVV.